These 32 T cell receptor beta chains came from one sample sequenced in a study of CDR3 diversity in severe acne. TCRdb reprocessed the PCR reads via MiXCR and lists one record per CDR3 protein. The repertoire has 65,000 to 95,000 distinct CDR3 sequences, 45% to 65% of them found once; the top ten carry roughly 13%. The sample taken for sequencing was blood. The receptors here all came from a male donor in good health, without acne.

In its sample, this clonotype is medium-sized (0.01 to 0.1%). V and J are TRBV29-1 and TRBJ2-3; D unclear. The CDR3 consists of 11 residues. CDR1 and CDR2 (germline): SQVTM, ANQGSEA. Trimming stripped 7 bases from V and 2 bases from J, with 7 bases between. The DNA for the CDR3 is TGCAGCGCGCTAAACACAGATACGCAGTATTTT. It encodes CSALNTDTQYF.

J is TRBJ2-3 and V is TRBV20-1, with TRBD1 identical over 10 bases. Per germline, CDR1 DFQATT and CDR2 SNEGSKA (reference sequence). V was clipped by 6 bases and J by 4 bases; unmatched bases: 7. The CDR3 consists of 14 residues. The CDR3 region has the DNA TGCAGTGCGGCTGGGACAGGGGCCGCAGATACGCAGTATTTT. The encoded protein is CSAAGTGAADTQYF.

This clonotype appeared a few times. This chain connects TRBV19 to TRBJ2-7; 7 nucleotides align to TRBD1. The V segment lost 5 bases and the J segment 7 bases; nucleotides outside the gene matches: 14. Germline lookup yields CDR1 LNHDA and CDR2 SQIVND (reference sequence). The length of the CDR3 is 15 residues. CDR3 sequence (DNA): TGTGCCAGTAGTCTTGAACCGGGACAGTCGAGGGAGCAGTACTTC. As protein: CASSLEPGQSREQYF.

Points on this clonotype: Because the CDR3's place on the DNA is in doubt, the DNA is left out and the CDR3 is given as listed by TCRdb. The CDR3 sequence: CASSLGVQGTTEAFFGQGTDTQYF. This chain joins TRBV7-2 and TRBJ2-3; whether TRBD1, the table's D call, matches the DNA was not checked. The CDR3 is 24 amino acids in total, end residues counted. The germline V gene has CDR1 SGHTA and CDR2 FQGNSA.

This clonotype was counted at least ten times. The V and J genes are TRBV18 and TRBJ2-7; TRBD1 might be the D (5 bases). V was cut by 0 bases and J by 5 bases, with 11 bases left in between. Per the germline V gene, CDR1 is KGHSH and CDR2 is LQKENI. This CDR3 contains 14 residues. CDR3 residues: CASSPPTGPHEQYF. For the CDR3, the DNA is TGTGCCAGCTCACCACCCACAGGTCCCCACGAGCAGTACTTC.

This clonotype was counted ten times or more. The gene calls are TRBV11-2 and TRBJ1-3, with no clear D. This CDR3 contains 14 residues. CDR1 and CDR2 from the germline V gene are SGHAT and FQNNGV. V was clipped by 5 bases and J by 1 base, with 9 bases between them. The CDR3 bases are TGTGCCAGCAGCAGGGTTTCTTCTGGAAACACCATATATTTT. Its protein is CASSRVSSGNTIYF.

The table lists this clonotype with many counts. The CDR3, as DNA: TGTGCCATCAGTGAGGCGACAGGAGGACAGTATAATTCACCCCTCCACTTT. It encodes CAISEATGGQYNSPLHF. This chain connects TRBV10-3 to TRBJ1-6; D may be TRBD1 (6 bases). CDR3 length: 17 amino acids. V was cut by 2 bases and J by 4 bases, with 15 bases left in between. CDR1 ENHRY and CDR2 SYGVKD come from the germline V gene.

This chain joins TRBV25-1 and TRBJ2-3; D remains unclear. Trimming removed 4 bases at V and 6 bases at J, with 8 bases between. Germline V gives CDR1 MGHDK, CDR2 SYGVNS. The CDR3 has 12 residues. The CDR3 loop reads CASSGLWDTQYF. The CDR3 coding sequence is TGTGCCAGCAGTGGCTTGTGGGATACGCAGTATTTT.

The chain has TRBV5-1 and TRBJ1-1, with a weak D call TRBD1 (6 bases). Trimming removed 4 bases at V and 1 base at J, with 14 bases between. The V gene's germline CDR1 is SGHRS and CDR2 YFSETQ. CDR3 length equals 15 residues. The CDR3 is CASSTLDRKNTEAFF. The DNA for the CDR3 is TGCGCCAGCAGCACCTTGGACAGAAAGAACACTGAAGCTTTCTTT.

In this sample, this clonotype turned up a few times. The rearrangement joins TRBV7-6 to TRBJ1-4; 8 positions match TRBD1. In germline, CDR1 is SGHVS, CDR2 FNYEAQ. The CDR3 sequence is 15 residues long. After removal of 5 bases from V and 4 bases from J, the junction contained 6 bases not matched to a gene. CDR3 region: CASSGRTGLNEKLFF. Written as DNA, the CDR3 is TGTGCCAGCAGCGGAAGGACAGGGCTTAATGAAAAACTGTTTTTT.

This chain joins TRBV6-1 and TRBJ2-1; D may be TRBD1 (6 bases). Between the trimmed V and J ends, which lost 3 bases and 14 bases, there was a span of 14 bases. CDR1 and CDR2 (germline): MNHNS, SASEGT. The CDR3 is 12 residues long. CDR3 amino acids: CASSEQYRVKFF. CDR3 sequence (DNA): TGTGCCAGCAGTGAGCAGTACAGGGTCAAGTTCTTC.

The rearrangement joins TRBV29-1 to TRBJ1-2; D is undetermined. The CDR3 sequence is 11 residues long. CDR1 SQVTM and CDR2 ANQGSEA come from the germline V gene. Deletions cut 6 bases from V and 4 bases from J, with 9 bases between. The CDR3 nucleotides read TGCAGCGTCGAGGTGGTCTATGGCTACACCTTC. The encoded protein is CSVEVVYGYTF. The whole variable domain, remainder taken from reference TRBV29-1 and TRBJ1-2, is SAVISQKPSRDICQRGTSLTIQCQVDSQVTMMFWYRQQPGQSLTLIATANQGSEATYESGFVIDKFPISRPNLTFSTLTVSNMSPEDSSIYLCSVEVVYGYTFGSGTRLTVV.

On this clonotype: An end of the junction does not agree with germline; a read error may underlie this. J is TRBJ2-7 and V is TRBV9; unclear D gene. The CDR3 is 14 amino acids. CDR1 is SGDLS and CDR2 is YYNGEE in the germline V gene. CDR3 region: CASSSGPRSYEEHF. The CDR3 DNA is TGTGCCAGCAGCTCCGGTCCTCGCTCTTACGAGGAGCACTTC. Using reference TRBV9 and TRBJ2-7 for the parts outside the CDR3, the full variable domain is DSGVTQTPKHLITATGQRVTLRCSPRSGDLSVYWYQQSLDQGLQFLIQYYNGEERAKGNILERFSAQQFPDLHSELNLSSLELGDSALYFCASSSGPRSYEEHFGPGTRLTVT.

The CDR3: CATSRHQGPTEAFF. In nucleotides, the CDR3 is TGTGCCACCAGCAGACACCAAGGGCCCACTGAAGCTTTCTTT. This chain joins TRBV15 and TRBJ1-1; D uncertain. Between the trimmed V and J ends, which lost 2 bases and 4 bases, there was a span of 11 bases. Per germline, CDR1 LNHNV and CDR2 YYDKDF (reference sequence). This CDR3 is built from 14 residues.

V gene TRBV15 combines with J gene TRBJ2-7; D is ambiguous. Germline V gene data show CDR1 as LNHNV and CDR2 as YYDKDF (reference sequence). The CDR3 is made up of 16 amino acids. Between the trimmed V and J ends, which lost 0 bases and 8 bases, there was a span of 20 bases. CDR3 amino acids: CATSRDLQPNKPQQYF. The CDR3 DNA reads TGTGCCACCAGCAGAGATTTACAGCCTAATAAGCCCCAGCAGTACTTC.

The chain joins TRBV24-1 to TRBJ2-7; 11 bases fit TRBD1. CDR3 length equals 13 residues. The J segment lost 2 bases and the V segment lost 9 bases, leaving 2 bases of the junction unmatched. CDR1 and CDR2 (germline): KGHDR, SFDVKD. The CDR3 region is CATRGQGAYEQYF. CDR3 nucleotide sequence: TGTGCCACCCGGGGACAGGGGGCCTACGAGCAGTACTTC.

The table lists this clonotype with many counts. V usage is TRBV24-1 and J usage is TRBJ1-2, with 10 bases identical to TRBD1. Trimming cost V 5 bases and J 4 bases; bases outside gene matches: 3. The CDR3 has 14 residues. Germline V gene data show CDR1 as KGHDR and CDR2 as SFDVKD. The CDR3 nucleotides are TGTGCCACCAGTGGACAGGGGGCGAGCTATGGCTACACCTTC. Translating gives CATSGQGASYGYTF.

This clonotype was counted ten times or more. V gene TRBV20-1 combines with J gene TRBJ1-1, with a weak D call TRBD1 (5 bases). Deletions cut 0 bases from V and 0 bases from J, with 14 bases between. CDR3 length equals 16 residues. CDR1 is DFQATT and CDR2 is SNEGSKA in the germline V gene (reference sequence). CDR3 in amino acids: CSARDLAGRVNTEAFF. CDR3 DNA: TGCAGTGCTAGAGATCTCGCAGGGAGGGTGAACACTGAAGCTTTCTTT.

At least ten counts were recorded for this clonotype. This chain uses TRBV28 with TRBJ2-2, with D unclear. With 2 bases removed from V and 7 bases from J, the gap between germline ends came to 5 bases. From germline, CDR1 is MDHEN and CDR2 SYDVKM. This CDR3 is 12 amino acids long. CDR3 protein: CASSLSGGELFF. The CDR3 DNA reads TGTGCCAGCAGTTTAAGTGGCGGGGAGCTGTTTTTT. Supplemented by reference TRBV28 and TRBJ2-2, the full variable domain reads DVKVTQSSRYLVKRTGEKVFLECVQDMDHENMFWYRQDPGLGLRLIYFSYDVKMKEKGDIPEGYSVSREKKERFSLILESASTNQTSMYLCASSLSGGELFFGEGSRLTVL.

V is TRBV5-5 and J is TRBJ2-2, with 9 bases aligning to TRBD2. With V trimmed by 7 bases and J by 0 bases, 10 bases remained unmatched. Germline V CDR1 and CDR2: SGHKS, YYEKEE (reference sequence). The CDR3 is 17 residues long. The CDR3 DNA follows: TGTGCCAGCTCACCCCCGGCTAGCGGGGCGAACACCGGGGAGCTGTTTTTT. It yields the protein CASSPPASGANTGELFF.

DNA for the CDR3: TGTGCCAGCAGCCACCCCGGGACAGGGGGCGGAAGCAATCAGCCCCAGCATTTT. It yields the protein CASSHPGTGGGSNQPQHF. The rearrangement joins TRBV6-1 to TRBJ1-5; TRBD1 aligns across 12 bases. The CDR3 runs to 18 residues. Germline values: CDR1 MNHNS, CDR2 SASEGT. V shed 6 bases, J shed 1 base, and the junction held 10 bases outside the gene matches.

The rearrangement uses TRBV4-2 and TRBJ2-4; D might be TRBD1 or TRBD2, each matching 6 bases. Germline lookup yields CDR1 LGHNA and CDR2 YNFKEQ. The V and J ends lost 1 base and 8 bases respectively, with 21 bases between them. The CDR3 length is 17 residues. The CDR3 DNA is TGTGCCAGCAGCCAAGGAGGCCCCCTCGGGGGCGGGGACATTCAGTACTTC. This translates into CASSQGGPLGGGDIQYF.

The chain joins TRBV10-1 to TRBJ2-7; D not certain. Germline CDR1 WNHNN, CDR2 SYGVQD (reference sequence). Trimming removed 0 bases from V and 9 bases from J, with 12 bases in between. The CDR3 is 13 amino acids. The CDR3 reads CASSESVTLGQYF. In nucleotides, the CDR3 is TGCGCCAGCAGTGAGTCGGTAACCCTCGGGCAGTACTTC.

This clonotype was recorded at least ten times. The CDR3 DNA reads TGTGCCAGCAGCGCAACTTCAGGGTCCGGAAACACCATATATTTT. Translating gives CASSATSGSGNTIYF. The chain combines TRBV9 with TRBJ1-3; weak D call: TRBD1 (5 bases). Germline V gene lookup returns CDR1 SGDLS and CDR2 YYNGEE. V shed 3 bases and J shed 4 bases, with 14 bases lying between them. The CDR3 is 15 residues long.

The chain uses TRBV2 and TRBJ1-5, with no clear D. Trimming left V 4 bases short and J 7 bases short, with 5 bases between. Germline CDR1 SNHLY, CDR2 FYNNEI. The CDR3 consists of 11 residues. This chain's CDR3 is CASSAEQPQHF. CDR3 DNA: TGTGCCAGCAGTGCCGAGCAGCCCCAGCATTTT.

In this sample, this clonotype is medium-sized. The V and J genes are TRBV25-1 and TRBJ2-1; 12 bases map to TRBD2. The CDR3 is 23 amino acids. V shed 2 bases and J 4 bases; nucleotides not matched to a gene: 24. CDR1 and CDR2 from the germline V gene are MGHDK and SYGVNS. The CDR3 reads CASSEEGTARASGRAWEYNEQFF. In DNA form, the CDR3 reads TGTGCCAGCAGTGAAGAGGGAACAGCTAGGGCTAGCGGGAGGGCCTGGGAGTACAATGAGCAGTTCTTC.

The chain joins TRBV12-3 or TRBV12-4 to TRBJ2-5; 10 bases are shared with TRBD2. The J segment lost 4 bases and the V segment lost 3 bases, leaving 5 bases of the junction unmatched. The CDR3 runs 15 residues. CDR3 coding DNA: TGTGCCAGCAGTTTCGGAGCGGGAGGGCCAGAGACCCAGTACTTC. Translated: CASSFGAGGPETQYF.

The chain combines TRBV10-3 with TRBJ2-1; 13 nucleotides match TRBD2. With 3 bases clipped from V and 9 bases from J, the junction kept 8 bases outside the gene matches. This CDR3 contains 16 residues. CDR1 ENHRY and CDR2 SYGVKD come from the germline V gene. The CDR3 DNA follows: TGTGCCATCAGTGAAACACTAGCGGGGGGGCTTGGTGAGCAGTTCTTC. Its translation: CAISETLAGGLGEQFF.

Concerning this clonotype: Being one base from a much bigger clone, this may be a read error. The rearrangement uses TRBV9 and TRBJ1-5, with D maybe TRBD1 (5 bases). The CDR3 has 13 amino acids. Looked up from germline, CDR1 is SGDLS and CDR2 is YYNGEE. The CDR3 region has the DNA TGTGTCAGCAGTGGGGACAGCAATCAGCCCCAGCATTTT. Its translation: CVSSGDSNQPQHF.

Points on this clonotype: Germline is not matched at one junction end, which may reflect a read error. This chain joins TRBV7-6 and TRBJ2-5, with TRBD2 matching over 7 bases. The germline V gene encodes CDR1 SGHVS and CDR2 FNYEAQ. This CDR3 region has 11 residues. The CDR3 loop reads CASSLGGTRYF. CDR3 in DNA: TGTGCCAGCAGCTTGGGGGGGACCCGGTACTTC.

This chain connects TRBV7-6 to TRBJ2-5, with 7 positions matching TRBD1. V was pared by 5 bases and J by 5 bases, with 29 bases of the junction left unmatched. The V gene's germline CDR1 is SGHVS and CDR2 FNYEAQ. This CDR3 spans 21 amino acids. As DNA, the CDR3 is TGTGCCAGCAGCCGATACCAATTCCCCCTCGAGGGGGCCACGGGTTACGAGACCCAGTACTTC. Its protein product is CASSRYQFPLEGATGYETQYF.

This clonotype was found once. Relative to the germline gene, one junction end is altered; a read error may explain this. This rearrangement joins TRBV24-1 to TRBJ1-5; possible D gene TRBD1, 6 bases. Germline assignment: CDR1 KGHDR and CDR2 SFDVKD. CDR3 length: 15 amino acids. The CDR3 region is CATGAGQYSNQPQRF. The CDR3 coding sequence is TGTGCCACCGGCGCGGGACAATATAGCAATCAGCCCCAGCGTTTT.